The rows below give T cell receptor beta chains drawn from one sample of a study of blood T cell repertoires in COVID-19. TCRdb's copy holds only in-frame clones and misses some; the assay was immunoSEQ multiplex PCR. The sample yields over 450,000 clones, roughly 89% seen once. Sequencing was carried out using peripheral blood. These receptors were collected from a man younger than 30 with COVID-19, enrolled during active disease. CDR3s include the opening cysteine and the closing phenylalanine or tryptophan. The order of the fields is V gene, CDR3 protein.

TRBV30,CAWSLGTGGSEQYF
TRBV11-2,CASSVGRSAEAFF
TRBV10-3,CAISYTGNGGYTF
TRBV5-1,CASSLQMNTEAFF
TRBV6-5,CASSYGTRPQGDEQFF
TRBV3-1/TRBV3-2,CASARLGTDTQYF
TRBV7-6,CASSLDRVGNSPLHF
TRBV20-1,CSAIFSGRQIF
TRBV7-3,CASSLGLAGPYEQYF
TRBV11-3,CASSQHRGQAFF
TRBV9,CASSVAGRGDKLFF
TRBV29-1,CSVEGLAEGTDTQYF
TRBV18,CASSGNTGLETQYF
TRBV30,CAWSGGHSNQPQHF
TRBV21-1,CASSKVLAGGYEQYF
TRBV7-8,CASSFEREIPTGELFF
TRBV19,CASTRDNHFPQHF
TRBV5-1,CASSLAGSGNEQFF
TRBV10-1,CASSEGTRGAFF
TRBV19,CASSGGQRREQYF
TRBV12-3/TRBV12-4,CASKQGTTEQYF
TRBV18,CASSRYGTGDTGELFF
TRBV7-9,CASSPLGGSPLHF
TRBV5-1,CASSPDTAQFF
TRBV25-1,CASSEYIGQGAYNEQFF
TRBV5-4,CASSLGSGGYEQYF
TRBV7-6,CASSLGTGPSNQPQHF
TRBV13,CASSRITGRDGYTF